This is a list of T cell receptor beta chains from one sample in a study of T cells in Graves' hyperthyroidism and ophthalmopathy. TCRdb itself ran the multiplex PCR reads through MiXCR, one entry per CDR3 protein. The sample shows more than 500,000 distinct CDR3 sequences, more than 15% of them seen only once. Sequencing was carried out using blood. The receptors come from a woman aged 30 to 39 with Graves' ophthalmopathy. CDR3s include the opening cysteine and the closing phenylalanine or tryptophan. Each record gives: D gene, J gene, clone size, V gene, CDR3 protein, CDR3 DNA. The D gene is left open where the match is weak. Clone size is shown for a subset of rows, as once, few, many or a class of expanded clone.

>TRBD1|TRBJ2-4|few|TRBV5-1
CASSQTGTGVRNIQYF
TGCGCCAGCAGCCAAACCGGGACAGGGGTCAGAAACATTCAGTACTTC
>TRBD1|TRBJ1-5|many|TRBV20-1
CSARDPGQDSNQPQHF
TGCAGTGCTAGAGATCCTGGACAGGATAGCAATCAGCCCCAGCATTTT
>TRBD1|TRBJ1-1|many|TRBV7-9
CASSPDRVMNTEAFF
TGTGCCAGCAGCCCTGACAGGGTGATGAACACTGAAGCTTTCTTT
>TRBD1|TRBJ2-5|NA|TRBV19
CASRPGQAHQETQYF
TGTGCCAGTAGACCGGGACAGGCGCACCAAGAGACCCAGTACTTC
>TRBD2|TRBJ2-7|many|TRBV27
CASSHPLTSGLSYEQYF
TGTGCCAGCAGCCACCCCCTAACTAGCGGCCTCTCCTACGAGCAGTACTTC
>NA|TRBJ1-5|many|TRBV18
CASSPDGLPQPQHF
TGTGCCAGCTCACCAGACGGCTTGCCCCAGCCCCAGCATTTT
>TRBD1|TRBJ2-5|many|TRBV7-2
CASGRDRQETQYF
TGTGCCAGCGGAAGGGACAGACAAGAGACCCAGTACTTC
>NA|TRBJ2-2|many|TRBV11-2
CASSPDRGELFF
TGTGCCAGCAGCCCTGACAGGGGGGAGCTGTTTTTT
>NA|TRBJ1-2|few|TRBV10-3
CAISVWGDGYTF
TGTGCCATCAGTGTCTGGGGGGATGGCTACACCTTC
>NA|TRBJ1-5|few|TRBV29-1
CSVYEGTGNQPQHF
TGCAGCGTTTACGAGGGGACGGGCAATCAGCCCCAGCATTTT
>TRBD1|TRBJ2-4|few|TRBV4-1
CASSQDLNSDRVLNIQYF
TGCGCCAGCAGCCAAGACCTCAATTCGGACAGGGTTTTAAACATTCAGTACTTC
>NA|TRBJ2-5|many|TRBV11-2
CASSGGLGETQYF
TGTGCCAGCAGCGGGGGGTTGGGGGAGACCCAGTACTTC
>TRBD1|TRBJ1-1|NA|TRBV5-5
CASSFGQGGSKAFF
TGTGCCAGCAGCTTTGGACAGGGGGGGTCAAAAGCTTTCTTT
>NA|TRBJ2-3|many|TRBV20-1
CSASVVVGASTDTQYF
TGCAGTGCTAGTGTGGTAGTTGGGGCAAGCACAGATACGCAGTATTTT
>NA|TRBJ2-7|many|TRBV3-1
CASVGTSAEQYF
TGTGCCAGCGTGGGCACCTCCGCTGAGCAGTACTTC
>TRBD1|TRBJ1-5|many|TRBV6-1
CASSGRQGGNQPQHF
TGTGCCAGCAGTGGGAGACAGGGAGGGAATCAGCCCCAGCATTTT
>TRBD2|TRBJ2-1|many|TRBV20-1
CSALGLAGTDEQFF
TGCAGTGCTCTCGGGCTAGCGGGAACGGATGAGCAGTTCTTC
>NA|TRBJ2-1|NA|TRBV19
CASSLPHEQFF
TGTGCCAGTAGTCTCCCCCATGAGCAGTTCTTC
>NA|TRBJ1-4|NA|TRBV4-1
CASSPRGAGTNEKLFF
TGCGCCAGCAGCCCCCGAGGGGCCGGGACTAATGAAAAACTGTTTTTT
>TRBD2|TRBJ2-7|once|TRBV7-9
CATSGTSVYEQYF
TGTGCCACCTCCGGGACTAGCGTCTACGAGCAGTACTTC
>TRBD1|TRBJ1-3|NA|TRBV7-2
CASSPTGGTGNTIYF
TGTGCCAGCAGCCCTACAGGGGGCACTGGAAACACCATATATTTT
>NA|TRBJ1-2|few|TRBV4-3
CASSQDRARQYTYGYTF
TGCGCCAGCAGCCAAGATCGGGCCAGACAATATACCTATGGCTACACCTTC
>TRBD1|TRBJ2-7|many|TRBV15
CATSNSRQGTYEQYF
TGTGCCACCAGCAATTCGCGACAGGGGACCTACGAGCAGTACTTC
>TRBD1|TRBJ1-6|few|TRBV30
CAWRDRGGAPLHF
TGTGCCTGGAGGGACAGGGGAGGAGCGCCCCTCCACTTT
>NA|TRBJ2-7|many|TRBV30
CAWSVVTVYEQYF
TGTGCCTGGAGTGTGGTAACAGTCTACGAGCAGTACTTC
>TRBD2|TRBJ2-7|many|TRBV11-2
CASSLELAGSYEQYF
TGTGCCAGCAGCTTAGAACTAGCGGGATCCTACGAGCAGTACTTC
>NA|TRBJ2-7|many|TRBV6-2/TRBV6-3
CASSYARVPPPEQYF
TGTGCCAGCAGTTACGCACGTGTCCCTCCTCCCGAGCAGTACTTC
>NA|TRBJ2-7|NA|TRBV7-8
CASSFLAGTYSYEQYF
TGTGCCAGCAGCTTTTTAGCCGGGACTTACTCCTACGAGCAGTACTTC
>NA|TRBJ2-7|many|TRBV28
CASIQQRGGRGRYEQYF
TGTGCCAGCATCCAGCAACGGGGCGGCAGGGGCAGATACGAGCAGTACTTC
>NA|TRBJ2-7|many|TRBV20-1
CSARGLKSYEQYF
TGCAGTGCTAGAGGACTTAAATCCTACGAGCAGTACTTC
>NA|TRBJ2-2|NA|TRBV7-2
CATSIYTGELFF
TGTGCCACCTCAATATACACCGGGGAGCTGTTTTTT
>NA|TRBJ2-5|NA|TRBV6-1
CASREGGGLETQYF
TGTGCCAGCAGAGAGGGAGGGGGCTTGGAGACCCAGTACTTC
>TRBD1|TRBJ1-2|many|TRBV27
CASSTRQGAKGYGYTF
TGTGCCAGCAGTACGAGGCAGGGGGCGAAGGGTTATGGCTACACCTTC
>TRBD2|TRBJ2-7|many|TRBV15
CATSAGVGPHYEQYF
TGTGCCACCAGCGCGGGGGTCGGCCCGCACTACGAGCAGTACTTC